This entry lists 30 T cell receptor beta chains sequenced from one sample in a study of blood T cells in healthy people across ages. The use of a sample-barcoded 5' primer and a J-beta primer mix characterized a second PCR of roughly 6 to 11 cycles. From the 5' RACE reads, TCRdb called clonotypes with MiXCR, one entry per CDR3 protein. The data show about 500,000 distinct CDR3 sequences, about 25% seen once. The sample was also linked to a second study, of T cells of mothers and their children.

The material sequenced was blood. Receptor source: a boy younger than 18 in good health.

CDR3 nucleotide sequence: TGTGCCAGCAGCTTATATGTCGACAGCCCCGAGACCCAGTACTTC. It translates to CASSLYVDSPETQYF. The chain links TRBV11-2 to TRBJ2-5; D may be TRBD1 (5 bases). V was cut by 2 bases and J by 5 bases, with 15 bases left in between. Germline V gives CDR1 SGHAT, CDR2 FQNNGV. The CDR3 runs to 15 residues.

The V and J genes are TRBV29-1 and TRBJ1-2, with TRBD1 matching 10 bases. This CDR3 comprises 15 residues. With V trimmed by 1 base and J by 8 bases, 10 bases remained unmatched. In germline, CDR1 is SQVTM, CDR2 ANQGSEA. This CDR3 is CSVEGRSGTGDGYTF. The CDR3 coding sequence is TGCAGCGTTGAAGGCCGCTCCGGGACAGGGGACGGCTACACCTTC.

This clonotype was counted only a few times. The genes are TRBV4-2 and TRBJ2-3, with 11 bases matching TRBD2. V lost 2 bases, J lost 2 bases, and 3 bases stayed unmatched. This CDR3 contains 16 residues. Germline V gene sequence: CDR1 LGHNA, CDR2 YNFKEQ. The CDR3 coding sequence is TGTGCCAGCAGCCAAAGTAGCGGGAGGGCCACAGATACGCAGTATTTT. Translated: CASSQSSGRATDTQYF.

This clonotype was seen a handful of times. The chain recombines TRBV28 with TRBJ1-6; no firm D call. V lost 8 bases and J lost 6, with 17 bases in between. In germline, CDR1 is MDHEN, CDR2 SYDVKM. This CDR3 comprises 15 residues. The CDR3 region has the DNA TGTGCCAGCGGGGATGTTAGTTCGTTTAATTCACCCCTCCACTTT. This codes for CASGDVSSFNSPLHF.

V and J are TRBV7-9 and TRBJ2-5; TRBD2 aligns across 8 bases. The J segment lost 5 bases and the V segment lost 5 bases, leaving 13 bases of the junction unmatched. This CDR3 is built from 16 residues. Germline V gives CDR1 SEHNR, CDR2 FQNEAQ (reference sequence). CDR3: CASSPDPRGGSETQYF. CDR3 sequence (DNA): TGTGCCAGCAGCCCAGATCCTCGGGGGGGCTCGGAGACCCAGTACTTC. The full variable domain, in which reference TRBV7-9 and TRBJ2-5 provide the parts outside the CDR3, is DTGVSQNPRHKITKRGQNVTFRCDPISEHNRLYWYRQTLGQGPEFLTYFQNEAQLEKSRLLSDRFSAERPKGSFSTLEIQRTEQGDSAMYLCASSPDPRGGSETQYFGPGTRLLVL.

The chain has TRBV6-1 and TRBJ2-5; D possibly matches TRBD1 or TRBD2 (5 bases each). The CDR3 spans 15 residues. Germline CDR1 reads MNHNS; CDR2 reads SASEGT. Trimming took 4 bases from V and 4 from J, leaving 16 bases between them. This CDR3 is CASSGGDAGSETQYF. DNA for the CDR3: TGTGCCAGCAGTGGGGGAGACGCAGGGTCAGAGACCCAGTACTTC.

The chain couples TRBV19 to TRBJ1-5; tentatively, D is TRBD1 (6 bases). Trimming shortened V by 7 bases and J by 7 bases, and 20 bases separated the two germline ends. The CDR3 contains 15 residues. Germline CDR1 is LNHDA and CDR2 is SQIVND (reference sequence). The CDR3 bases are TGTGCCAGTACCTATACAGGGTATGGGGGACAGCCCCAGCATTTT. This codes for CASTYTGYGGQPQHF.

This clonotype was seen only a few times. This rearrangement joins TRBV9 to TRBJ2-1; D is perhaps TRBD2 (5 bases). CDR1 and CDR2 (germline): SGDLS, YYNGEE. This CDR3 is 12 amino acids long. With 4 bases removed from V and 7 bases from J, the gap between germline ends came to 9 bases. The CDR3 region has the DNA TGTGCCAGCAGCACTCGAGGGAATGAGCAGTTCTTC. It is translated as CASSTRGNEQFF.

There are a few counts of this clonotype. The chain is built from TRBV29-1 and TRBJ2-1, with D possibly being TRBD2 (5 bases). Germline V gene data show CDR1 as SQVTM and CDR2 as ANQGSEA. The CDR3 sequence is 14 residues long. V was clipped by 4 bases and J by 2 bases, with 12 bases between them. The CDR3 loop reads CSVVWVAPYNEQFF. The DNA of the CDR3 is TGCAGCGTTGTTTGGGTAGCGCCCTACAATGAGCAGTTCTTC.

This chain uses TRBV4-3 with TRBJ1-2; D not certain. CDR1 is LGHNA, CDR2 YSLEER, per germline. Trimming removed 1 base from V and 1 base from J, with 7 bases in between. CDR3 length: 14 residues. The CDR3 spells CASSQGGFNYGYTF. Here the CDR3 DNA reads TGCGCCAGCAGCCAAGGAGGATTTAACTATGGCTACACCTTC.

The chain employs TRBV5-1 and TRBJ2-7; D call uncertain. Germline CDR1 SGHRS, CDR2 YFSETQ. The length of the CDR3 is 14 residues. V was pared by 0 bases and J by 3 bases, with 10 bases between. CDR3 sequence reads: CASSLEEGHYEQYF. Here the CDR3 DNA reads TGCGCCAGCAGCTTGGAGGAAGGCCACTACGAGCAGTACTTC.

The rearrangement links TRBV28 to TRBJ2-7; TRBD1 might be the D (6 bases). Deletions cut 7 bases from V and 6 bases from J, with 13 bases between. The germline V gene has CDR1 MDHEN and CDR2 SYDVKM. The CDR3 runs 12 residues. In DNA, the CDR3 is TGTGCCAGCACCCAGGGGCGAGTCGAGCAGTACTTC. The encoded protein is CASTQGRVEQYF.

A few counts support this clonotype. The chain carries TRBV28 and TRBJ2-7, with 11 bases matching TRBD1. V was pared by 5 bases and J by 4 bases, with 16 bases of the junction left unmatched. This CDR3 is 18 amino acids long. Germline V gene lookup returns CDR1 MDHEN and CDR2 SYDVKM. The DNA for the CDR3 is TGTGCCAGCAGTAGGGGACAGGGGGAATTATTTTCGGTGTACGAGCAGTACTTC. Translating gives CASSRGQGELFSVYEQYF.

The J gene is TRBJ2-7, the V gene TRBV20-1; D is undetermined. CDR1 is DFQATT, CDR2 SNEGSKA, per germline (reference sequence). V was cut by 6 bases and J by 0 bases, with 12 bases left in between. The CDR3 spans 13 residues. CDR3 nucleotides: TGCAGTGCCCAAACTCAGAGCTCCTACGAGCAGTACTTC. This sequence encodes CSAQTQSSYEQYF.

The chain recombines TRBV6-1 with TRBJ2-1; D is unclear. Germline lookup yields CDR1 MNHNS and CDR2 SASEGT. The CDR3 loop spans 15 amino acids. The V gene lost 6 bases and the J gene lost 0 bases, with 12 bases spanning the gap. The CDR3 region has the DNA TGTGCCAGCAGACCCGACAAGAACTCCTACAATGAGCAGTTCTTC. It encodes CASRPDKNSYNEQFF.

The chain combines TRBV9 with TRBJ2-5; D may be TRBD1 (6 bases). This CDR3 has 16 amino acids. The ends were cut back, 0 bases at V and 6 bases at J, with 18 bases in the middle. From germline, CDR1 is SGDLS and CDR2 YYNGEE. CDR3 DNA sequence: TGTGCCAGCAGCGTAGGGGGGCAGGCCCTCGTGAAGACCCAGTACTTC. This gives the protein CASSVGGQALVKTQYF. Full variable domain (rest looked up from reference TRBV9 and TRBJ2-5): DSGVTQTPKHLITATGQRVTLRCSPRSGDLSVYWYQQSLDQGLQFLIQYYNGEERAKGNILERFSAQQFPDLHSELNLSSLELGDSALYFCASSVGGQALVKTQYFGPGTRLLVL.

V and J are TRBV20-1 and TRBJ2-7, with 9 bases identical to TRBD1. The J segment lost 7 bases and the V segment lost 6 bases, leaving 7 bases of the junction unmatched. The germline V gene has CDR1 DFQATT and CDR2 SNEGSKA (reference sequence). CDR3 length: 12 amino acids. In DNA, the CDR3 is TGCAGTGCGAAACAGGGGGCTGGGGAGCAGTACTTC. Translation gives CSAKQGAGEQYF.

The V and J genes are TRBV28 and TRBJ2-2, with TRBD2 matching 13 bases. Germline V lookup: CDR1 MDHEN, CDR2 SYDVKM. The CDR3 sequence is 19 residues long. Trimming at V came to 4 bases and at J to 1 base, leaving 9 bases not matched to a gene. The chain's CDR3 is CASSSVRTSGSRNTGELFF. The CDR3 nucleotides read TGTGCCAGCAGTTCAGTCCGGACTAGCGGGAGTCGGAACACCGGGGAGCTGTTTTTT.

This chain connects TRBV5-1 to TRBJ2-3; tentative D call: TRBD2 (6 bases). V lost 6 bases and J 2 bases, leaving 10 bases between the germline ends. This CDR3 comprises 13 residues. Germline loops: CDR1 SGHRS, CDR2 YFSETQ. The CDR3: CASNSGDTDTQYF. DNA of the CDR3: TGCGCCAGCAATAGCGGAGACACAGATACGCAGTATTTT.

CDR3 region: CASGLATGEGLNTEAFF. In DNA form, the CDR3 reads TGTGCTAGTGGTTTGGCCACTGGGGAGGGGTTGAACACTGAAGCTTTCTTT. This chain joins TRBV12-5 and TRBJ1-1; a possible D gene is TRBD1 (5 bases). The V end was cut by 1 base, the J end by 0 bases, with 15 bases between. Germline V lookup: CDR1 LGHNT, CDR2 FRNRAP. The CDR3 extends over 17 amino acids. Combining the CDR3 with reference TRBV12-5 and TRBJ1-1 gives the whole variable domain DARVTQTPRHKVTEMGQEVTMRCQPILGHNTVFWYRQTMMQGLELLAYFRNRAPLDDSGMPKDRFSAEMPDATLATLKIQPSEPRDSAVYFCASGLATGEGLNTEAFFGQGTRLTVV.

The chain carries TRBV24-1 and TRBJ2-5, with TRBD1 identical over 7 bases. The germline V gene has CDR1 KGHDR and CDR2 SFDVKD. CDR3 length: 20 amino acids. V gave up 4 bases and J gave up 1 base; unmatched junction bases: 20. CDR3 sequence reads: CATSDSGTDPKYHAQETQYF. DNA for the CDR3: TGTGCCACCAGTGACTCCGGGACAGACCCAAAATATCATGCCCAAGAGACCCAGTACTTC.

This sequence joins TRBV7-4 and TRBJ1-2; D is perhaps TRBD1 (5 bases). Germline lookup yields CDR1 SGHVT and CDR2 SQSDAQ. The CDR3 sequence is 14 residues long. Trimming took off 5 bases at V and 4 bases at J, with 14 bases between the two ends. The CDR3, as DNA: TGTGCCAGCAGCGGGAGTGGGGGGATCTATGGCTACACCTTC. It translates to CASSGSGGIYGYTF.

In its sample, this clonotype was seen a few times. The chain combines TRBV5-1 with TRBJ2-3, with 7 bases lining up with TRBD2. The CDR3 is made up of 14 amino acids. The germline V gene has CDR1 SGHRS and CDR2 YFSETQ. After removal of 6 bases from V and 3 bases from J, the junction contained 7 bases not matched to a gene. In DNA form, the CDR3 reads TGCGCCAGCACCGACCGGCGGGGGACAGATACGCAGTATTTT. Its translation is CASTDRRGTDTQYF.

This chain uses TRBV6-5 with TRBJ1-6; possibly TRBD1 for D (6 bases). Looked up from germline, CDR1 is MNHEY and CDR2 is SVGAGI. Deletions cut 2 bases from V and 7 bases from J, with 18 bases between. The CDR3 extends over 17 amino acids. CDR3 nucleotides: TGTGCCAGCAGTTACGTGGGGGGCACGTCCTGGAATTCACCCCTCCACTTT. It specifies CASSYVGGTSWNSPLHF.

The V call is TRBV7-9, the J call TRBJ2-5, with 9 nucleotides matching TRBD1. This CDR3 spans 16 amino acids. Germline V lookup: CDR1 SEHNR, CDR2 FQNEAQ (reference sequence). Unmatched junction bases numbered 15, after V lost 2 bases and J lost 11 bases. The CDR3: CASSLTSTGTGFKQYF. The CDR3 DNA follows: TGTGCCAGCAGCTTAACGTCAACCGGGACAGGGTTCAAGCAGTACTTC.

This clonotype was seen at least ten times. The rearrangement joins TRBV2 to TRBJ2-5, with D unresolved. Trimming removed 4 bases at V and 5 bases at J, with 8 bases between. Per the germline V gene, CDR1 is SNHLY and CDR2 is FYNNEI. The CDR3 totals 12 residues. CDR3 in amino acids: CASSAQRETQYF. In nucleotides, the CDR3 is TGTGCCAGCAGTGCGCAACGGGAGACCCAGTACTTC.

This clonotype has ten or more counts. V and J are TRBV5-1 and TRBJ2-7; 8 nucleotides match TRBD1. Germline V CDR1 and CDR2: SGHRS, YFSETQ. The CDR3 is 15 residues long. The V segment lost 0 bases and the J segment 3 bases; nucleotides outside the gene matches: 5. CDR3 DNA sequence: TGCGCCAGCAGCTTGGCCCCAGGGGGCGGCTACGAGCAGTACTTC. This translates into CASSLAPGGGYEQYF.

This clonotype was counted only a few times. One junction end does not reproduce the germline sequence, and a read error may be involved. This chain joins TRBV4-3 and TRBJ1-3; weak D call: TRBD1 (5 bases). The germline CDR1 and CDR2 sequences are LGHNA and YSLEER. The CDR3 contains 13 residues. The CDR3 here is CASSQGGSCTVYF. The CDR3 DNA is TGCGCCAGCAGCCAAGGGGGCAGCTGCACCGTATATTTT.

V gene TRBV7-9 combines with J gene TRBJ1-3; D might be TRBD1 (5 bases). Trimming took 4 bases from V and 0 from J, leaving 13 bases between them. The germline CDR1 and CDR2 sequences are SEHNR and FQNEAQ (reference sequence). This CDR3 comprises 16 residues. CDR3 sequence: CASSSMQGFSGNTIYF. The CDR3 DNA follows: TGTGCCAGCAGCTCAATGCAGGGATTCTCTGGAAACACCATATATTTT.

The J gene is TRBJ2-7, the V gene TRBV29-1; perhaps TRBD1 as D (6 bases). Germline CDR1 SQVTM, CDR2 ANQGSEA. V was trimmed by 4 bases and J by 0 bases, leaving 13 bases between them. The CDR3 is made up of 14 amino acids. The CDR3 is CSVVSATGSYEQYF. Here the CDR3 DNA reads TGCAGCGTTGTGTCGGCGACAGGCTCCTACGAGCAGTACTTC.